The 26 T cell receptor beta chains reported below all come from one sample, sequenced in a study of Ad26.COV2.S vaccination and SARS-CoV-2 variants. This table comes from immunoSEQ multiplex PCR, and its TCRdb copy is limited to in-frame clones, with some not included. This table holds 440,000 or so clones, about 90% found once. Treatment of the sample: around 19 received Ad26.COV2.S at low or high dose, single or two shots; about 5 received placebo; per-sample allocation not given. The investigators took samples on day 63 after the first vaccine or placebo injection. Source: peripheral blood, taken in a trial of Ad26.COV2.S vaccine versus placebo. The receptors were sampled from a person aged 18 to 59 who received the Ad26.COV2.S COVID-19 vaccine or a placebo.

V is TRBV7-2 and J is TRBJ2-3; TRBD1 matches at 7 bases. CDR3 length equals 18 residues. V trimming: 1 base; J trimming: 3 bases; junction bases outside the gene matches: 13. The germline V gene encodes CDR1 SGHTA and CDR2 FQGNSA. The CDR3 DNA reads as TGTGCCAGCAGCTTAGAGTCGGACAGGAGGCGAAGGACAGATACGCAGTATTTT. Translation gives CASSLESDRRRRTDTQYF.

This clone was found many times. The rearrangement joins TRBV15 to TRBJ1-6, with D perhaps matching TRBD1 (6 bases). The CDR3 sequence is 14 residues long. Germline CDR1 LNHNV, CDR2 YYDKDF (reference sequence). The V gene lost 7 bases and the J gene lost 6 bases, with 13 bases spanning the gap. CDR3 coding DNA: TGTGCCACCAAAACCGGGACACCTAATTCACCCCTCCACTTT. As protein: CATKTGTPNSPLHF.

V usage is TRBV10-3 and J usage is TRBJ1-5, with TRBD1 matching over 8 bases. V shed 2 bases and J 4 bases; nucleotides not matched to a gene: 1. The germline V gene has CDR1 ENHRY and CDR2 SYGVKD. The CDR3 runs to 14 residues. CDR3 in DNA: TGTGCCATCAGTGAGGGACAGGGAAATCAGCCCCAGCATTTT. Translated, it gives CAISEGQGNQPQHF.

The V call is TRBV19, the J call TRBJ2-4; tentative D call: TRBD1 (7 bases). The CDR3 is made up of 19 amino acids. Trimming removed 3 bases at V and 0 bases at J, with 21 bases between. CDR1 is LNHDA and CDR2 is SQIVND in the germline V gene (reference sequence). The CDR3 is CASSMMGGQSFLAKNIQYF. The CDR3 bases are TGTGCCAGTAGTATGATGGGGGGACAGTCATTTCTAGCCAAAAACATTCAGTACTTC.

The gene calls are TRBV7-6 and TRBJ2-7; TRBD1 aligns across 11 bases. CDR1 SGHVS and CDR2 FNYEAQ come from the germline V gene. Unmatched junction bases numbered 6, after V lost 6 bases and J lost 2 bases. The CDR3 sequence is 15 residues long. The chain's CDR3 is CASSRGTGGAYEQYF. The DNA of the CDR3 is TGTGCCAGCAGTCGGGGGACAGGGGGAGCCTACGAGCAGTACTTC. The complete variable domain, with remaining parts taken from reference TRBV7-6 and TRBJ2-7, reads GAGVSQSPRYKVTKRGQDVALRCDPISGHVSLYWYRQALGQGPEFLTYFNYEAQQDKSGLPNDRFSAERPEGSISTLTIQRTEQRDSAMYRCASSRGTGGAYEQYFGPGTRLTVT.

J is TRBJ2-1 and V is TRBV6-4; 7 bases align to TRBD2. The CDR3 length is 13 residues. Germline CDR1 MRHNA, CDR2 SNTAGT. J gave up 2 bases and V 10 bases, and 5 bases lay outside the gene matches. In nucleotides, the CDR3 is TGTGCCACGTCTAGCGGCCCCTACAATGAGCAGTTCTTC. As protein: CATSSGPYNEQFF.

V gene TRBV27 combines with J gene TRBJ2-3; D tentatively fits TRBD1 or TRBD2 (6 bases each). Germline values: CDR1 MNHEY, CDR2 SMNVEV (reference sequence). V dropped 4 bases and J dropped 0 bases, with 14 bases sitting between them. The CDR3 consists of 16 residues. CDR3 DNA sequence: TGTGCCAGCAGTTGGATTGCGGGACATAGCACAGATACGCAGTATTTT. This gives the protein CASSWIAGHSTDTQYF.

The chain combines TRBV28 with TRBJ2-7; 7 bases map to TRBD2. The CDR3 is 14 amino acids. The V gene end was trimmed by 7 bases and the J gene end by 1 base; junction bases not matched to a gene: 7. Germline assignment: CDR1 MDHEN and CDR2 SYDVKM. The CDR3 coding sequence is TGTGCCAGCATCCCTAGCGGCTCATCCTACGAGCAGTACTTC. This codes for CASIPSGSSYEQYF.

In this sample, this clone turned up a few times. CDR3 loop: CASSDGTGSYEQYF. DNA for the CDR3: TGTGCCAGCAGTGACGGGACAGGGTCCTACGAGCAGTACTTC. The V gene is TRBV28, the J gene TRBJ2-7; 9 bases map to TRBD1. J was trimmed by 1 base and V by 5 bases; bases with no gene match: 3. The germline V gene encodes CDR1 MDHEN and CDR2 SYDVKM. The CDR3 is 14 amino acids.

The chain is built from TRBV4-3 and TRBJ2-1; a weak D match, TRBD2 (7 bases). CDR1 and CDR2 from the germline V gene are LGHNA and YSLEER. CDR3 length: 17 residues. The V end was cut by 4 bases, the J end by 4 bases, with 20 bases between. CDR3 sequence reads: CASSPDRWGGRYNEQFF. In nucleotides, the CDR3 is TGCGCCAGCAGCCCAGACAGATGGGGGGGCAGGTACAATGAGCAGTTCTTC.

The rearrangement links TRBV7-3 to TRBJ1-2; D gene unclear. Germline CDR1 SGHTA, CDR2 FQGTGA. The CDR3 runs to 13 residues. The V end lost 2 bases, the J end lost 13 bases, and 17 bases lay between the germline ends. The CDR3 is CASSLLGVGMLTF. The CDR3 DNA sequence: TGTGCCAGCAGCTTATTAGGAGTGGGGATGCTCACCTTC.

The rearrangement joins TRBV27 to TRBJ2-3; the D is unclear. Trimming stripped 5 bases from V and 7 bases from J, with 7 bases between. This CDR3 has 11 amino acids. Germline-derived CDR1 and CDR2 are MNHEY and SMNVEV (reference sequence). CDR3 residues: CASSQWNTQYF. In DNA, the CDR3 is TGTGCCAGCAGTCAGTGGAATACGCAGTATTTT.

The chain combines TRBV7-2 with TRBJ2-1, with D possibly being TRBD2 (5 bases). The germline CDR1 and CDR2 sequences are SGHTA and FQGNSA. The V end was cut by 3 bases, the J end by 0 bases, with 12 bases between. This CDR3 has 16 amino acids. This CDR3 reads CASSFGGSSSYNEQFF. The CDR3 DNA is TGTGCCAGCAGCTTCGGCGGGTCGAGCTCCTACAATGAGCAGTTCTTC. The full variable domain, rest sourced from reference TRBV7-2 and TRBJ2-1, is GAGVSQSPSNKVTEKGKDVELRCDPISGHTALYWYRQSLGQGLEFLIYFQGNSAPDKSGLPSDRFSAERTGGSVSTLTIQRTQQEDSAVYLCASSFGGSSSYNEQFFGPGTRLTVL.

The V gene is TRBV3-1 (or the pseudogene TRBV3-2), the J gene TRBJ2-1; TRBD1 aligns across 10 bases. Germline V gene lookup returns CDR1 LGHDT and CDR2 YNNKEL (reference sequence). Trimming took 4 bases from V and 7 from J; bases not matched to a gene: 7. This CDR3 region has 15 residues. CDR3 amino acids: CASSLPGQGGNEQFF. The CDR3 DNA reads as TGTGCCAGCAGCCTCCCCGGACAGGGGGGGAATGAGCAGTTCTTC.

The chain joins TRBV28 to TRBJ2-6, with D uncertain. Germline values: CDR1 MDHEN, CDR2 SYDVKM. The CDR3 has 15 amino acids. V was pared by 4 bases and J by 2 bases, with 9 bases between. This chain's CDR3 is CASSSQLAGANVLTF. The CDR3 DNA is TGTGCCAGCAGTTCTCAACTGGCTGGGGCCAACGTCCTGACTTTC.

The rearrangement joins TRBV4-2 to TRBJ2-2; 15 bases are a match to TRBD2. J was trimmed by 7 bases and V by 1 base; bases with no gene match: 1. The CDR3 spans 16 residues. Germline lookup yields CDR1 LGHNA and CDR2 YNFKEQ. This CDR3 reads CASSQVGLAGGGELFF. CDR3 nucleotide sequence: TGTGCCAGCAGCCAAGTGGGACTAGCGGGAGGCGGGGAGCTGTTTTTT.

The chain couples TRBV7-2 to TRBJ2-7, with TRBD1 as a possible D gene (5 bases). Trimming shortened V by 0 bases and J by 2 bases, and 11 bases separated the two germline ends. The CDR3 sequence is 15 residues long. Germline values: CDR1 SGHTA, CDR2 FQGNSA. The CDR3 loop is CASSLAGQGPYEQYF. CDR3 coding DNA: TGTGCCAGCAGCTTAGCCGGGCAGGGTCCCTACGAGCAGTACTTC.

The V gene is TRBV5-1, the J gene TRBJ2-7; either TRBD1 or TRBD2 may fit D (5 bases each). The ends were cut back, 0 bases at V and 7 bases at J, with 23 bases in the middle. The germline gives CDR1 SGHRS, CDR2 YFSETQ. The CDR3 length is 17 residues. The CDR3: CASSLGLQEVLSGEQYF. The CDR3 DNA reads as TGCGCCAGCAGCTTGGGGTTACAGGAGGTGCTCTCGGGGGAGCAGTACTTC.

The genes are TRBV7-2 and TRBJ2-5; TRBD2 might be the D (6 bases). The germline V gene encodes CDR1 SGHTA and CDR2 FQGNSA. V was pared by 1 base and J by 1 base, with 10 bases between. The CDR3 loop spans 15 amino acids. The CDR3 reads CASSLDVAVQETQYF. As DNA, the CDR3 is TGTGCCAGCAGCTTAGACGTAGCGGTCCAAGAGACCCAGTACTTC.

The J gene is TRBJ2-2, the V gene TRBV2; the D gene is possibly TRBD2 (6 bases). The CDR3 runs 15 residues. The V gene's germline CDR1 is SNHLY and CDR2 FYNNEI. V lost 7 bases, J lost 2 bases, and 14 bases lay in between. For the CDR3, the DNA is TGTGCCAGCAAGTTCGGCGGGACTAACACCGGGGAGCTGTTTTTT. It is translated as CASKFGGTNTGELFF.

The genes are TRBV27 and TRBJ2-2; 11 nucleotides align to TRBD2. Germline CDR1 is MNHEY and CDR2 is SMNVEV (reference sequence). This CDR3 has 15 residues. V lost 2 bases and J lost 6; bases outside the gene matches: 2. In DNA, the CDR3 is TGTGCCAGCAGTTTAGCACTAGCGGGAGCCGGGGAGCTGTTTTTT. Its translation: CASSLALAGAGELFF.

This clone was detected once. CDR3 in amino acids: CASSDSLDFF. Here the CDR3 DNA reads TGTGCCAGCAGTGACAGTCTAGACTTCTTC. The V and J genes are TRBV2 and TRBJ2-1; D remains unclear. This CDR3 has 10 residues. Germline values: CDR1 SNHLY, CDR2 FYNNEI. The V end lost 3 bases, the J end lost 16 bases, and 10 bases lay between the germline ends.

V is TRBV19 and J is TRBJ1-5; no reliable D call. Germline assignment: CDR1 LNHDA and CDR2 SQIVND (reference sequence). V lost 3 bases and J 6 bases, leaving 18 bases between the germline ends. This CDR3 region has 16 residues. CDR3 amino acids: CASSMSLGWSTQPQHF. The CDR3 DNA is TGTGCCAGTAGTATGAGTTTGGGATGGTCTACTCAGCCCCAGCATTTT. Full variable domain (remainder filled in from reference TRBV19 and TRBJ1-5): DGGITQSPKYLFRKEGQNVTLSCEQNLNHDAMYWYRQDPGQGLRLIYYSQIVNDFQKGDIAEGYSVSREKKESFPLTVTSAQKNPTAFYLCASSMSLGWSTQPQHFGDGTRLSIL.

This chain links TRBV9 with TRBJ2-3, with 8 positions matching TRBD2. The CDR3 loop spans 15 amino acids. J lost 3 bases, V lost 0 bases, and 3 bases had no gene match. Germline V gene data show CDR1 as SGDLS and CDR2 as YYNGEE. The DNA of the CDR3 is TGTGCCAGCAGCGTAGAGGTAGCGGGGACAGATACGCAGTATTTT. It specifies CASSVEVAGTDTQYF.

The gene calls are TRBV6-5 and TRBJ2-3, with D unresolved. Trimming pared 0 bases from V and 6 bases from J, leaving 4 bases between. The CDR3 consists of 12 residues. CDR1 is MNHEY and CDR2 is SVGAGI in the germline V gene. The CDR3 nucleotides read TGTGCCAGCAGTTACTCGGGGGATACGCAGTATTTT. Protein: CASSYSGDTQYF.

The CDR3 region has the DNA TGTGCCAGCAGCCATCCGGGACAGGGGCTTGATACGCAGTATTTT. Translating gives CASSHPGQGLDTQYF. The genes are TRBV5-5 and TRBJ2-3; 10 positions match TRBD1. V was pared by 4 bases and J by 6 bases, with 8 bases of the junction left unmatched. This CDR3 is built from 15 residues. CDR1 is SGHKS, CDR2 YYEKEE, per germline (reference sequence).